The 13 T cell receptor beta chains given below trace back to one sample, sequenced in a study of monozygotic twins with inflammatory bowel disease. TCRdb reprocessed the 5' RACE reads and reports one entry per CDR3 protein, with no DNA. The table for this sample gives more than 300,000 distinct CDR3 sequences. Material for sequencing was blood. The origin of the receptors is a human donor with ulcerative colitis or Crohn's disease, or a healthy co-twin of an affected twin (not recorded which).

This chain joins TRBV5-1 and TRBJ2-5; checking the TCRdb D call of TRBD2 is not possible without DNA. Germline-derived CDR1 and CDR2 are SGHRS and YFSETQ. CDR3 length: 15 residues. Here the CDR3 reads CASRDSGGAQETQYF.

This rearrangement joins TRBV24-1 to TRBJ1-5; TCRdb designates TRBD1, a call that cannot be tested without DNA. The CDR3 runs to 16 residues. CDR1 is KGHDR and CDR2 is SFDVKD in the germline V gene. The CDR3 sequence: CATSEATGDSNQPQHF.

The chain recombines TRBV12-3 or TRBV12-4 with TRBJ1-6; with no DNA, the TCRdb D assignment of TRBD1 cannot be verified. The CDR3 runs to 14 residues. CDR3 loop: CASSLAGRNSPLHF.

This chain joins TRBV7-9 and TRBJ1-2; lacking DNA, the TRBD1 call made by TCRdb goes unchecked. The CDR3 contains 14 residues. Germline loops: CDR1 SEHNR, CDR2 FQNEAQ (reference sequence). The CDR3 reads CASSLTLPGGGYTF.

The rearrangement links TRBV5-4 to TRBJ2-2; lacking DNA, the TRBD2 call made by TCRdb goes unchecked. Per germline, CDR1 SGHNT and CDR2 YYREEE (reference sequence). This CDR3 has 16 amino acids. The CDR3 loop is CASSEGSRGGTGELFF.

The chain uses TRBV20-1 and TRBJ2-5; the TRBD1 assignment by TCRdb is unverifiable without DNA. CDR1 DFQATT and CDR2 SNEGSKA come from the germline V gene (reference sequence). The CDR3 runs to 14 residues. The chain's CDR3 is CSAQASPAKEAQYF.

The chain carries TRBV12-3 or TRBV12-4 and TRBJ1-1; TCRdb returns TRBD1, unconfirmable since there is no DNA. The CDR3 extends over 15 amino acids. CDR3 in amino acids: CASSLFYRRNTEAFF.

The rearrangement links TRBV5-5 to TRBJ2-5; no DNA is available, so the TRBD2 call from TCRdb remains unchecked. This CDR3 comprises 13 residues. Germline V CDR1 and CDR2: SGHKS, YYEKEE (reference sequence). This CDR3 is CASSPGRSETQYF.

The chain combines TRBV7-9 with TRBJ2-7; TCRdb's D gene call, TRBD1, goes unchecked for lack of DNA. Germline loops: CDR1 SEHNR, CDR2 FQNEAQ (reference sequence). CDR3 length: 13 residues. This CDR3 is CASRRDGAYEQYF.

The chain links TRBV20-1 to TRBJ1-4; the D call of TRBD1 rests on TCRdb alone, since no DNA is present to check it. The CDR3 is made up of 15 amino acids. The germline CDR1 and CDR2 sequences are DFQATT and SNEGSKA (reference sequence). CDR3 loop: CSARGLGRKTEKLFF.

V gene TRBV12-3 or TRBV12-4 combines with J gene TRBJ2-1; TCRdb gives TRBD2 as the D gene, but with no DNA this cannot be confirmed. The CDR3 is 13 amino acids. The CDR3 is CATGPLGYNEQFF.

This chain uses TRBV5-1 with TRBJ1-2; TCRdb's assignment of TRBD1 cannot be checked, as there is no DNA. The length of the CDR3 is 14 residues. The germline V gene has CDR1 SGHRS and CDR2 YFSETQ. CDR3 protein: CASSLDRGVSGYTF. The whole variable domain, filled in from reference TRBV5-1 and TRBJ1-2, reads KAGVTQTPRYLIKTRGQQVTLSCSPISGHRSVSWYQQTPGQGLQFLFEYFSETQRNKGNFPGRFSGRQFSNSRSEMNVSTLELGDSALYLCASSLDRGVSGYTFGSGTRLTVV.

V gene TRBV7-9 combines with J gene TRBJ2-7; with no DNA, the TCRdb D assignment of TRBD1 cannot be verified. The CDR3 spans 13 residues. The germline V gene has CDR1 SEHNR and CDR2 FQNEAQ (reference sequence). CDR3 sequence: CASSPGQGVEQYF.